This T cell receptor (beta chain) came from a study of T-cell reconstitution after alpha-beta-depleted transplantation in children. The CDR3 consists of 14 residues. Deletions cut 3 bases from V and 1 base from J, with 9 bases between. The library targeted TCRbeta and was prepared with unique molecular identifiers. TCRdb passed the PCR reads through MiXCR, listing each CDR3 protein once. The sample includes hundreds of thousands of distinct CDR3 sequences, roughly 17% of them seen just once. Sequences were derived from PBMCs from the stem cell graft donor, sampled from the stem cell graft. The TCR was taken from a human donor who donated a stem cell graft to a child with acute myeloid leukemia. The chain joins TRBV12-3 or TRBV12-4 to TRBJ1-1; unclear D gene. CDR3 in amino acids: CASSFWRPNTEAFF. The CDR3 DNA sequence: TGTGCCAGCAGTTTTTGGCGGCCGAACACTGAAGCTTTCTTT.